The rows below give T cell receptor beta chains drawn from one sample of a study of shared clonotypes between healthy human individuals. The table came from immunoSEQ multiplex PCR; TCRdb's copy has only in-frame clones and leaves some out. The sample includes over a million clones, approximately 98.5% of them seen just once. Sequenced material: naive CD4+ T cells sorted from blood. The receptors were gathered from a young man in good health. Each CDR3 is given with its conserved first and last residue. Fields, in order: clone size, J gene, D gene, V gene, CDR3 DNA, CDR3 protein. A D gene is named only where the DNA matches it firmly. Clone sizes are given selectively: once, few, many, or a class where the clone is expanded.

size: NA
J: TRBJ2-7
D: NA
V: TRBV10-2
DNA: TGCGCCAGCACCGGCAGGACCTCCTACGAGCAGTACTTC
CDR3: CASTGRTSYEQYF

size: NA
J: TRBJ1-1
D: NA
V: TRBV6-5
DNA: TGTGCCAGCAGTGGGGGCACTGAAGCTTTCTTT
CDR3: CASSGGTEAFF

size: NA
J: TRBJ1-1
D: NA
V: TRBV5-1
DNA: TGCGCCAGCAGCCCGGACAGTACGAACACTGAAGCTTTCTTT
CDR3: CASSPDSTNTEAFF

size: NA
J: TRBJ2-5
D: TRBD2
V: TRBV7-2
DNA: TGTGCCAGCAGCGTTAGCGGGGCCCAAGAGACCCAGTACTTC
CDR3: CASSVSGAQETQYF

size: NA
J: TRBJ1-2
D: NA
V: TRBV4-3
DNA: TGCGCCAGCAGCCAAGGACCGTTTGGCTACACCTTC
CDR3: CASSQGPFGYTF

size: once
J: TRBJ1-5
D: NA
V: TRBV11-2
DNA: TGTGCCAGCAGCTTAGGGACGCAGGGTCCCCAGCCCCAGCATTTT
CDR3: CASSLGTQGPQPQHF

size: NA
J: TRBJ2-7
D: TRBD1
V: TRBV6-1
DNA: TGTGCCAGCAGTGAACGGGACAGGGACATGGACGAGCAGTACTTC
CDR3: CASSERDRDMDEQYF

size: NA
J: TRBJ2-2
D: TRBD2
V: TRBV9
DNA: TGTGCCAGCAGCGTTAGTGTAATTAGCGGGAGGACCGGGGAGCTGTTTTTT
CDR3: CASSVSVISGRTGELFF

size: NA
J: TRBJ1-5
D: NA
V: TRBV5-5
DNA: TGTGCCAGCAGCTTGGCAGGGTGGGGCAATCAGCCCCAGCATTTT
CDR3: CASSLAGWGNQPQHF

size: NA
J: TRBJ1-3
D: NA
V: TRBV28
DNA: TGTGCCAGCAGTTTTAGGGAATCGCCTGGAAACACCATATATTTT
CDR3: CASSFRESPGNTIYF

size: NA
J: TRBJ2-5
D: NA
V: TRBV11-3
DNA: TGTGCCAGCAGCTTTATGGTCGGTGAGACCCAGTACTTC
CDR3: CASSFMVGETQYF

size: NA
J: TRBJ2-1
D: NA
V: TRBV5-1
DNA: TGCGCCAGCGGGCTAGCAGGAGACAATGAGCAGTTCTTC
CDR3: CASGLAGDNEQFF

size: NA
J: TRBJ2-2
D: NA
V: TRBV5-1
DNA: TGCGCCAGCAAATCCGGGGGGCACCCCAACACCGGGGAGCTGTTTTTT
CDR3: CASKSGGHPNTGELFF

size: NA
J: TRBJ2-7
D: NA
V: TRBV5-1
DNA: TGCGCCAGCAGCTTGGGGGTGACTTCCACCCCGTACGAGCAGTACTTC
CDR3: CASSLGVTSTPYEQYF

size: NA
J: TRBJ1-3
D: NA
V: TRBV6-6
DNA: TGTGCCAGCAGTTACAACAGGGACACCATATATTTT
CDR3: CASSYNRDTIYF

size: once
J: TRBJ2-2
D: NA
V: TRBV5-1
DNA: TGCGCCAGCAGCTTCGGTCTGAGGAACACCGGGGAGCTGTTTTTT
CDR3: CASSFGLRNTGELFF

size: NA
J: TRBJ2-6
D: TRBD1
V: TRBV5-1
DNA: TGCGCCAGCAGCTTGGGACAGGGGACCTCTGGGGCCAACGTCCTGACTTTC
CDR3: CASSLGQGTSGANVLTF

size: NA
J: TRBJ1-2
D: TRBD1
V: TRBV6-5
DNA: TGTGCCAGCAGTTACCATCAGGACAGGGCGCAGGGCTACACCTTC
CDR3: CASSYHQDRAQGYTF

size: NA
J: TRBJ1-5
D: NA
V: TRBV28
DNA: TGTGCCAGCAGTTTATCGATGGGGGCCGGTCAGCCCCAGCATTTT
CDR3: CASSLSMGAGQPQHF

size: NA
J: TRBJ2-7
D: NA
V: TRBV19
DNA: TGTGCCAGTAGTATCCGCCTGGGGGGCGCCTCCTACGAGCAGTACTTC
CDR3: CASSIRLGGASYEQYF

size: NA
J: TRBJ2-7
D: NA
V: TRBV28
DNA: TGTGCCAGCAGCCCCGGAACCCTCTACGAGCAGTACTTC
CDR3: CASSPGTLYEQYF

size: NA
J: TRBJ1-2
D: NA
V: TRBV15
DNA: TGTGCCACCAGCAGAGATCCGCGTCAGGGAGATGGCTACACCTTC
CDR3: CATSRDPRQGDGYTF

size: NA
J: TRBJ1-1
D: NA
V: TRBV7-2
DNA: TGTGCCAGCAGACCCAGAGGGGTCACTGAAGCTTTCTTT
CDR3: CASRPRGVTEAFF

size: NA
J: TRBJ2-5
D: TRBD2
V: TRBV27
DNA: TGTGCCAGCAGTTTGCTTGCGGGAGTCCCTTTAACCCAGTACTTC
CDR3: CASSLLAGVPLTQYF

size: NA
J: TRBJ2-7
D: NA
V: TRBV19
DNA: TGTGCCAGTAGTACCCACCCGTACAGGGACTTCTCCTACGAGCAGTACTTC
CDR3: CASSTHPYRDFSYEQYF

size: NA
J: TRBJ2-5
D: TRBD1
V: TRBV4-3
DNA: TGCGCCAGCAGCAAAGGGGTCCGGGACAGGGTTGTTGAGACCCAGTACTTC
CDR3: CASSKGVRDRVVETQYF

size: NA
J: TRBJ2-5
D: NA
V: TRBV15
DNA: TGTGCCACCAGCAGAGGCACTCAAGAGACCCAGTACTTC
CDR3: CATSRGTQETQYF

size: once
J: TRBJ1-5
D: TRBD1
V: TRBV19
DNA: TGTGCCAGTAGTACCCGGGACAGGGGATCAACATCATCCAATCAGCCCCAGCATTTT
CDR3: CASSTRDRGSTSSNQPQHF

size: NA
J: TRBJ2-7
D: TRBD1
V: TRBV30
DNA: TGTGCCTGGAGTACTCTTGACGGACAGGGGGCTGGCGAGCAGTACTTC
CDR3: CAWSTLDGQGAGEQYF

size: NA
J: TRBJ1-1
D: NA
V: TRBV10-3
DNA: TGTGCCATCACGACAGCTAGAGAGACTGAAGCTTTCTTT
CDR3: CAITTARETEAFF

size: NA
J: TRBJ2-2
D: TRBD2
V: TRBV6-4
DNA: TGTGCCAGCACCAGCATAGCGGGAGTCAGTCCGCCCGGGGAGCTGTTTTTT
CDR3: CASTSIAGVSPPGELFF

size: NA
J: TRBJ2-7
D: NA
V: TRBV6-5
DNA: TGTGCCAGCAGTTACTCGGTCCTGGCCTACGAGCAGTACTTC
CDR3: CASSYSVLAYEQYF

size: once
J: TRBJ2-1
D: NA
V: TRBV9
DNA: TGTGCCAGCAGCGGGATTGGGTCTTTTAGGGAGCAGTTCTTC
CDR3: CASSGIGSFREQFF

size: NA
J: TRBJ1-1
D: NA
V: TRBV7-9
DNA: TGTGCCAGCAGCCTTTACCCCAGTTCTGAAGCTTTCTTT
CDR3: CASSLYPSSEAFF

size: NA
J: TRBJ2-7
D: NA
V: TRBV29-1
DNA: TGCAGCGCCGTCCGGTCACCCTCCCCCTACGAGCAGTACTTC
CDR3: CSAVRSPSPYEQYF